This T cell receptor (beta chain) was sequenced during a study of cytotoxic CD8 clonotypes in ibrutinib-treated CLL (dated by TCRdb to the early 2020s). Describing the broader study: In this cohort, around 15 patients were treatment-naive and about ten were relapsed/refractory, while about 18 had unmutated IGHV. Cryopreserved peripheral blood mononuclear cells were obtained before treatment, at response, and at either sustained remission or disease progression. Samples averaged roughly 260,000 productive templates and about 94,000 productive rearrangements. Partial responses were observed in 24 patients and complete responses in 2; after a median follow-up of 68 months, remission was maintained in around 14 patients and progression was observed in some twelve. Every remission and progressive disease sample was obtained while ibrutinib was still being received by the patients. Longitudinal samples were obtainable from about 30% of the roughly 90 participants in the trial. The response samples were drawn at a median of approximately twelve months into treatment, with a range of roughly 6 to 36 months.

The meaning of the sample's time point label: 12 to 13 months on ibrutinib. For TCR beta library preparation, approximately 1.9 micrograms of genomic DNA was extracted from cryopreserved PBMCs. High-throughput TCR beta sequencing was performed on longitudinal blood samples from CLL patients receiving ibrutinib monotherapy. Patients were enrolled in a phase 2 open-label single-center ibrutinib monotherapy trial. The CDR3 holds 14 amino acids from the cysteine to the phenylalanine. CDR3 DNA only is kept here, 42 bases in frame from base 1. Trimming accounts for 7 bases at V and 8 bases at J, while the number of junction bases matched to no gene is 6. Sequences MNHNS (CDR1) and SASEGT (CDR2) are obtained from the germline V gene. Worth noting for this clone: Its binding antigen is unknown. Base qualities are not provided; no much larger clone lies one nucleotide away.

Overall study results and their limits: Clonality increased at ibrutinib response, stayed stable in sustained remission, and fell back toward baseline at progression. Public clonotypes were rare and either shrank or stayed stable during treatment, and the rise in clonality at ibrutinib response reflected expansion of private clonotypes. Baseline clonality was found to be higher than that of age-matched healthy donors and was strongly correlated with circulating CD8+ T-cell counts. Sampling times were not matched between sustained-remission and progressing patients, and lymph node repertoires were not studied.

On a MiSeq, deep resolution sequencing aimed for a depth between 1 in 1 million and 1 in 200,000 T cells, with each clonotype covered about 9.2x on average. The immunoSEQ hsTCRB Kit was used to generate TCR beta libraries. The source study handled its data this way. ImmunoSEQ Data Assistant and ImmunoSEQ Analyzer were used for data analysis, and V, D and J genes were assigned according to IMGT definitions. Clonality, which ranges from 0 to 1, was calculated as one minus the normalized Shannon entropy of productive rearrangement frequencies. Only overrepresented clonotypes making up at least 0.05% of the repertoire of each patient were included in the public clonotype analysis. About a dozen repertoires from age-matched healthy donors, obtained from immuneACCESS, served as clonality controls. The table comes from immuneACCESS by way of TCRdb, which keeps in-frame sequences with V and J called. Part of the clones is missing from these tables; in studies checked, under half for an unresolved V gene and the rest for unknown reasons. That table is the source of V, J and clone size, and D and trimming were worked out from the DNA. This sample comprises fewer than 50,000 clones, almost 70% of them detected only once. The ten largest clones add up to about 13% of the sample.

The receptor comes from a human donor with chronic lymphocytic leukemia. The rearranged segments are TRBV6-1 and TRBJ1-6, with TRBD1 identical over 9 junction bases. The sample was PBMCs, taken after 12 months of ibrutinib treatment. The DNA sequence is TGTGCCAGCACCCTGACAGGGGGGGATTCACCCCTCCACTTT. Its protein reads: CASTLTGGDSPLHF.